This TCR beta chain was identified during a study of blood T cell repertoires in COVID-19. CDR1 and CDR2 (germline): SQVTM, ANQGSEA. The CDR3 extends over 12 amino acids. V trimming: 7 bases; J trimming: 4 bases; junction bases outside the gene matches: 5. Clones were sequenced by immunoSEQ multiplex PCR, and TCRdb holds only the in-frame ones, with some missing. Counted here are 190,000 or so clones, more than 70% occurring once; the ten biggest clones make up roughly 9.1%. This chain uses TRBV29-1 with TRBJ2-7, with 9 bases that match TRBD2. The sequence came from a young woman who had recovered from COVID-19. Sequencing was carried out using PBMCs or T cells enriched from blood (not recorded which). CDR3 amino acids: CSAWREGYEQYF. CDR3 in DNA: TGCAGCGCTTGGCGGGAGGGTTACGAGCAGTACTTC.